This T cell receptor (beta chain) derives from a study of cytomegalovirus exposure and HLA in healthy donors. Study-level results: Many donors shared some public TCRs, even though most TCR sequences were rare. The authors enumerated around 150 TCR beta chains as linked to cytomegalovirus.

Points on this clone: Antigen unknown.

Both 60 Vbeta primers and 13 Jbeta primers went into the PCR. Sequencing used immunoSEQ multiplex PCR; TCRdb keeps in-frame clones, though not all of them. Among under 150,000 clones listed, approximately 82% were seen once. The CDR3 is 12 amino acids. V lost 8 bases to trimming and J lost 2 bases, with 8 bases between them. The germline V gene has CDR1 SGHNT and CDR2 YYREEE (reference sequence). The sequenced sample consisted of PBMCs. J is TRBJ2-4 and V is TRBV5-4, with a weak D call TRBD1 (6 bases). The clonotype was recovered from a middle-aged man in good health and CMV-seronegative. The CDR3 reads CASQGSKNIQYF. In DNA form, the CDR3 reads TGTGCCAGTCAGGGGTCCAAAAACATTCAGTACTTC.